One and the same sample provided the 22 T cell receptor beta chains below, sequenced in a study of shared T cell receptors in the human thymus. This table comes from immunoSEQ multiplex PCR, and its TCRdb copy is limited to in-frame clones, with some not included. The repertoire consists of 600,000 or so clones, with approximately 87% occurring once and the leading ten covering roughly 0.0089%. These records were also assigned to another study, of human thymus T cells.

Input material: thymocytes. These receptors were obtained from a boy in the first two years of life with a congenital heart defect.

This clone has more than one count but fewer than ten. J is TRBJ1-2 and V is TRBV19; no clear D. In germline, CDR1 is LNHDA, CDR2 SQIVND (reference sequence). Trimming stripped 4 bases from V and 4 bases from J, with 7 bases between. The CDR3 consists of 12 residues. DNA for the CDR3: TGTGCCAGTAGTAACGTCAGCTATGGCTACACCTTC. Its protein product is CASSNVSYGYTF.

The gene calls are TRBV9 and TRBJ1-1, with D possibly being TRBD1 (5 bases). V lost 4 bases and J 1 base, leaving 14 bases between the germline ends. This CDR3 has 15 residues. The germline CDR1 and CDR2 sequences are SGDLS and YYNGEE. The CDR3 bases are TGTGCCAGCAGCTCAAAGGACACCCGGAACACTGAAGCTTTCTTT. Translation gives CASSSKDTRNTEAFF. Complete variable domain (other parts from reference TRBV9 and TRBJ1-1): DSGVTQTPKHLITATGQRVTLRCSPRSGDLSVYWYQQSLDQGLQFLIQYYNGEERAKGNILERFSAQQFPDLHSELNLSSLELGDSALYFCASSSKDTRNTEAFFGQGTRLTVV.

The chain combines TRBV5-4 with TRBJ1-4; the match to TRBD1 covers 9 bases. The CDR3 totals 16 residues. Germline CDR1 is SGHNT and CDR2 is YYREEE (reference sequence). J was trimmed by 1 base and V by 4 bases; bases with no gene match: 5. The CDR3 nucleotides read TGTGCCAGCAGCCCCGGGGACAGGGAAACTAATGAAAAACTGTTTTTT. Amino acids: CASSPGDRETNEKLFF.

This chain uses TRBV5-5 with TRBJ1-6, with D perhaps matching TRBD1 (5 bases). Trimming cost V 4 bases and J 10 bases, with 21 bases left between them. Per germline, CDR1 SGHKS and CDR2 YYEKEE (reference sequence). CDR3 size: 16 residues. The CDR3 reads CASSPHPGGVESPLHF. CDR3 in DNA: TGTGCCAGCAGCCCCCACCCGGGGGGGGTCGAGTCACCCCTCCACTTT.

This clone appeared once. V gene TRBV19 combines with J gene TRBJ1-5; no reliable D call. There are 15 residues in the CDR3. Germline loops: CDR1 LNHDA, CDR2 SQIVND (reference sequence). Trimming removed 3 bases from V and 3 bases from J, with 12 bases in between. The CDR3 loop is CASSIGRPYNQPQHF. The CDR3 DNA sequence: TGTGCCAGTAGTATTGGCAGGCCCTACAATCAGCCCCAGCATTTT.

Only one count was recorded for this clone. The chain employs TRBV28 and TRBJ1-5; TRBD1 matches at 7 bases. This CDR3 spans 14 amino acids. The germline CDR1 and CDR2 sequences are MDHEN and SYDVKM. Trimming at V came to 7 bases and at J to 5 bases, leaving 8 bases not matched to a gene. The CDR3 sequence is CASILGQRDQPQHF. DNA for the CDR3: TGTGCCAGCATCTTGGGACAGAGGGATCAGCCCCAGCATTTT. The complete variable domain, with remaining parts taken from reference TRBV28 and TRBJ1-5, reads DVKVTQSSRYLVKRTGEKVFLECVQDMDHENMFWYRQDPGLGLRLIYFSYDVKMKEKGDIPEGYSVSREKKERFSLILESASTNQTSMYLCASILGQRDQPQHFGDGTRLSIL.

The J gene is TRBJ1-5, the V gene TRBV19; 9 bases map to TRBD1. Trimming cost V 3 bases and J 5 bases; bases outside gene matches: 5. Germline V gives CDR1 LNHDA, CDR2 SQIVND (reference sequence). The CDR3 has 15 amino acids. The CDR3 reads CASSIGDRAHQPQHF. CDR3 sequence (DNA): TGTGCCAGTAGTATTGGGGACAGGGCTCATCAGCCCCAGCATTTT.

The genes are TRBV7-4 and TRBJ1-1; perhaps TRBD1 as D (6 bases). V gave up 2 bases and J gave up 3 bases, with 10 bases separating them. The CDR3 covers 14 residues. The germline gives CDR1 SGHVT, CDR2 SQSDAQ. The chain's CDR3 is CASSLQGRDTEAFF. The CDR3 DNA is TGTGCCAGCAGCTTACAGGGGAGGGACACTGAAGCTTTCTTT.

V and J are TRBV28 and TRBJ2-2; D is perhaps TRBD1 (6 bases). Germline CDR1 and CDR2: MDHEN and SYDVKM. V was cut by 2 bases and J by 4 bases, with 11 bases left in between. The length of the CDR3 is 15 residues. The CDR3 DNA follows: TGTGCCAGCAGTTTACCCGGACAGCCCACCGGGGAGCTGTTTTTT. Encoded protein: CASSLPGQPTGELFF.

The CDR3 DNA reads TGTGCCACGGGGAAAGAGACCCAGTACTTC. Translating gives CATGKETQYF. V is TRBV25-1 and J is TRBJ2-5, with a weak D call TRBD2 (5 bases). The CDR3 has 10 residues. V lost 10 bases and J 3 bases, leaving 6 bases between the germline ends. CDR1 is MGHDK and CDR2 is SYGVNS in the germline V gene.

This chain connects TRBV7-9 to TRBJ1-2, with TRBD1 identical over 7 bases. The germline gives CDR1 SEHNR, CDR2 FQNEAQ (reference sequence). This CDR3 region has 14 residues. The ends lost 5 bases at V and 1 base at J; junction bases unmatched: 4. The CDR3 sequence is CASSHRQGNYGYTF. The CDR3 nucleotides read TGTGCCAGCAGCCATAGACAGGGTAACTATGGCTACACCTTC.

The V gene is TRBV29-1, the J gene TRBJ2-7; weak D call: TRBD2 (7 bases). Trimming shortened V by 5 bases and J by 2 bases, and 22 bases separated the two germline ends. There are 16 residues in the CDR3. Germline V gene lookup returns CDR1 SQVTM and CDR2 ANQGSEA. The CDR3 bases are TGCAGCGTTTCCCCTGGGGGGCGGGAGAGAACCTACGAGCAGTACTTC. This translates into CSVSPGGRERTYEQYF.

The gene calls are TRBV28 and TRBJ2-7; possibly TRBD2 for D (5 bases). CDR3 length equals 16 residues. With 3 bases removed from V and 2 bases from J, the gap between germline ends came to 17 bases. Germline values: CDR1 MDHEN, CDR2 SYDVKM. The CDR3 here is CASSFPPQGRPYEQYF. CDR3 DNA: TGTGCCAGCAGTTTTCCCCCACAAGGGAGACCCTACGAGCAGTACTTC.

The chain is built from TRBV29-1 and TRBJ2-3; 16 positions agree with TRBD2. The CDR3 length is 18 residues. CDR1 and CDR2 from the germline V gene are SQVTM and ANQGSEA. After removal of 3 bases from V and 0 bases from J, the junction contained 6 bases not matched to a gene. The CDR3 nucleotides read TGCAGCGTTGAGGGGACTAGCGGGAGGGCCCGTAGCACAGATACGCAGTATTTT. Translated, it gives CSVEGTSGRARSTDTQYF.

V gene TRBV7-9 combines with J gene TRBJ1-3; D possibly corresponds to TRBD1 (5 bases). The CDR3 extends over 17 amino acids. Germline V CDR1 and CDR2: SEHNR, FQNEAQ (reference sequence). Trimming pared 5 bases from V and 3 bases from J, leaving 20 bases between. CDR3 nucleotide sequence: TGTGCCAGCAGCCCCCCCGAGGTCAGGGTTTATGGAAACACCATATATTTT. This codes for CASSPPEVRVYGNTIYF.

The chain has TRBV14 and TRBJ2-7, with 12 bases identical to TRBD2. The trim removed 1 base at V and 3 bases at J, leaving 7 bases unmatched. The CDR3 has 17 residues. Germline assignment: CDR1 SGHDN and CDR2 FVKESK. CDR3 coding DNA: TGTGCCAGCAGCCAAGGGCGACTAGCGGGAGAACACTACGAGCAGTACTTC. Translation: CASSQGRLAGEHYEQYF.

V is TRBV7-3 and J is TRBJ1-5; TRBD1 matches 7 bases. This CDR3 is built from 14 residues. V shed 2 bases and J 9 bases; nucleotides not matched to a gene: 7. Germline CDR1 SGHTA, CDR2 FQGTGA. The CDR3 region is CASSLDRERLPQHF. CDR3 bases: TGTGCCAGCAGCTTAGACAGGGAAAGGTTGCCCCAGCATTTT.

The V call is TRBV28, the J call TRBJ2-2; 11 nucleotides agree with TRBD2. V lost 7 bases and J lost 1; bases outside the gene matches: 2. Looked up from germline, CDR1 is MDHEN and CDR2 is SYDVKM. The CDR3 runs to 15 residues. The CDR3 sequence is CASTSGGLNTGELFF. CDR3 DNA sequence: TGTGCCAGCACTAGCGGGGGGCTGAACACCGGGGAGCTGTTTTTT.

As DNA, the CDR3 is TGCGCCAGCAGTGAGTCTGTGGAGGGGCGGAAAGGCTACACCTTC. Protein product: CASSESVEGRKGYTF. This chain uses TRBV10-1 with TRBJ1-2; D possibly corresponds to TRBD1 (5 bases). Germline V CDR1 and CDR2: WNHNN, SYGVQD (reference sequence). The V and J ends lost 0 bases and 8 bases respectively, with 16 bases between them. The CDR3 contains 15 residues.

This sequence joins TRBV4-1 and TRBJ2-3; D not certain. The CDR3 contains 16 residues. Germline CDR1 is MGHRA and CDR2 is YSYEKL. Between the trimmed V and J ends, which lost 1 base and 0 bases, there was a span of 11 bases. The CDR3 DNA reads TGCGCCAGCAGCCAAGTTTGGGCCCAAAGCACAGATACGCAGTATTTT. Its protein product is CASSQVWAQSTDTQYF.

The J gene is TRBJ2-5, the V gene TRBV6-5; weak D call: TRBD2 (5 bases). The V gene lost 2 bases and the J gene lost 3 bases, with 13 bases spanning the gap. The CDR3 is made up of 15 amino acids. Germline assignment: CDR1 MNHEY and CDR2 SVGAGI. CDR3 region: CASSYKRRVKETQYF. The CDR3 nucleotides are TGTGCCAGCAGTTACAAGCGGCGGGTTAAAGAGACCCAGTACTTC.

The chain recombines TRBV27 with TRBJ2-1; D might be TRBD1 (6 bases). Germline V gives CDR1 MNHEY, CDR2 SMNVEV (reference sequence). Trimming took 4 bases from V and 5 from J, leaving 12 bases between them. CDR3 length: 14 residues. The CDR3 region has the DNA TGTGCCAGCAGTTGGACAGAATTAAACAATGAGCAGTTCTTC. Translated: CASSWTELNNEQFF.